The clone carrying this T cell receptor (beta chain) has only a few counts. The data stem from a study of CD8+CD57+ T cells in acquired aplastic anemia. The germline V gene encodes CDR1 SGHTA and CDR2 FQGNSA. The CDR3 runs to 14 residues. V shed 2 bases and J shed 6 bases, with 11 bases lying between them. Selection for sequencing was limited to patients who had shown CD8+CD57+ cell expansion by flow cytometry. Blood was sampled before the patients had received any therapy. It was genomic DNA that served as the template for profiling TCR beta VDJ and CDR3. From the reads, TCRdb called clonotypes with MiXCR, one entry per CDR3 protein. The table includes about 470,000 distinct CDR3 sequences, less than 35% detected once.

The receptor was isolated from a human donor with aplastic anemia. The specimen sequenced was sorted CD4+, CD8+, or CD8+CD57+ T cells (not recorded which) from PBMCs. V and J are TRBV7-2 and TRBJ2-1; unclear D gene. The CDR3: CASSLSEVPNEQFF. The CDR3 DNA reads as TGTGCCAGCAGCTTATCGGAAGTACCCAATGAGCAGTTCTTC.